Listed below are T cell receptor beta chains from one sample, sequenced in a study of CD8 T cells in ankylosing spondylitis. TCRdb fed the 5' RACE reads into MiXCR, producing one record per CDR3 protein. The table includes some 90,000 distinct CDR3 sequences, 27% detected once. Source material: blood, either unsorted or a sorted T cell fraction (not recorded which). Every receptor here comes from a male donor with ankylosing spondylitis or in good health (not recorded which). CDR3s include the opening cysteine and the closing phenylalanine or tryptophan. D genes are given only for firm matches. The listing skips clone size in some rows; elsewhere it reads once, few, many or a size class.

j_gene,d_gene,abundance,v_gene,CDR3nt,CDR3aa
TRBJ2-7,TRBD2,few,TRBV12-3/TRBV12-4,TGTGCCAGCAGTCTAACCACGGGACTAGCGGGAGAGCAGTACTTC,CASSLTTGLAGEQYF
TRBJ1-2,NA,many,TRBV5-1,TGCGCCAGCAGCTCAGCAGTGGAGGGCTACACCTTC,CASSSAVEGYTF
TRBJ2-1,NA,few,TRBV24-1,TGTGCCACCACTGGACGGAATGAGCAGTTCTTC,CATTGRNEQFF
TRBJ2-1,NA,NA,TRBV29-1,TGCAGCCTAGGCATCAATGAGCAGTTCTTC,CSLGINEQFF
TRBJ2-5,NA,many,TRBV20-1,TGCAGTGCTAGCTCCGCGACGGGGCAACAAGAGACCCAGTACTTC,CSASSATGQQETQYF
TRBJ1-1,NA,few,TRBV5-1,TGCGCCAGCAGCTTGAGAGGGGAGGTCACTGAAGCTTTCTTT,CASSLRGEVTEAFF
TRBJ2-7,NA,few,TRBV20-1,TGCAGTGCTAGAGAACAGGTCTACGAGCAGTACTTC,CSAREQVYEQYF
TRBJ1-1,NA,once,TRBV6-5,TGTGCCAGCAGTTCGACCCTGGAGACTGAAGCTTTCTTT,CASSSTLETEAFF
TRBJ1-2,NA,few,TRBV7-2,TGTGCCAGCAGCTTCCGGGCCTCCTATGGCTACACCTTC,CASSFRASYGYTF
TRBJ2-5,NA,NA,TRBV7-2,TGTGCCAGCAGCTTATATGAGTCGGGCAGGGGGACCCAGTACTTC,CASSLYESGRGTQYF
TRBJ1-2,NA,NA,TRBV18,TGTGCCAGCTCATCCGAACCAGGGGCTCACTATGGCTACACCTTC,CASSSEPGAHYGYTF
TRBJ2-3,NA,few,TRBV5-5,TGTGCCAGCAGCGCTCCCGAACTGGGACCGGGGGATACGCAGTATTTT,CASSAPELGPGDTQYF